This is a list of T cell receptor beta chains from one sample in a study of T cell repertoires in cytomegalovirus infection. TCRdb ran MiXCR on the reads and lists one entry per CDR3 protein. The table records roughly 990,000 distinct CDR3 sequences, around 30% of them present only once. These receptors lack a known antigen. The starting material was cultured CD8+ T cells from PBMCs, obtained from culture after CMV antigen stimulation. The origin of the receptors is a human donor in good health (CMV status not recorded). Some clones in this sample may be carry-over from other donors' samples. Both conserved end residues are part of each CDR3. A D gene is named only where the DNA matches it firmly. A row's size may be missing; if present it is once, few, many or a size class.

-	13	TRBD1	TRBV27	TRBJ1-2	CASSPGQGAGYTF	TGTGCCAGCAGTCCTGGACAGGGGGCAGGCTACACCTTC
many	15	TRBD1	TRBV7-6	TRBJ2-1	CASSPGTGRRNEQFF	TGTGCCAGCAGCCCAGGGACAGGGCGCCGCAATGAGCAGTTCTTC
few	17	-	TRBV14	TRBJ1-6	CASSQVPGGTVNSTLHF	TGTGCCAGCAGCCAAGTACCAGGAGGTACTGTCAATTCAACCCTCCACTTT
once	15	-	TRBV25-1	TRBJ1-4	CASSDRLAFNEKLFF	TGTGCCAGCAGTGATAGATTGGCGTTTAATGAAAAACTGTTTTTT
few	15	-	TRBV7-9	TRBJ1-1	CASGVWSSRDTEAFF	TGTGCCAGCGGGGTCTGGTCCTCCCGGGACACTGAAGCTTTCTTT
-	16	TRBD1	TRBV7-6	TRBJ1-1	CASSATTGTGGGEAFF	TGTGCCAGCAGCGCTACGACCGGGACAGGGGGCGGTGAAGCTTTCTTT
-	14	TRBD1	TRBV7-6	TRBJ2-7	CASSWDRWSYEQYF	TGTGCCAGCAGCTGGGACAGGTGGTCCTACGAGCAGTACTTC
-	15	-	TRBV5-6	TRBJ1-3	CASSSPWTGGNTIYF	TGTGCCAGCAGCTCACCGTGGACGGGGGGAAACACCATATATTTT
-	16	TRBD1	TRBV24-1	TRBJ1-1	CATRTRDSVQNTEAFF	TGTGCCACCAGGACTCGGGACAGCGTGCAGAACACTGAAGCTTTCTTT
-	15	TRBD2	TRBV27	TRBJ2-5	CASKLWAGGQETQYF	TGTGCCAGCAAGTTATGGGCGGGGGGCCAAGAGACCCAGTACTTC
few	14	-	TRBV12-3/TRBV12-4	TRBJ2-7	CASSFGGLPYEQYF	TGTGCCAGCAGTTTCGGGGGGCTACCCTACGAGCAGTACTTC
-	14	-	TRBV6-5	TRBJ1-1	CASSYSGALGEAFF	TGTGCCAGCAGCTACTCGGGGGCTTTGGGTGAAGCTTTCTTT
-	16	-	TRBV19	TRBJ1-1	CASSPPPPGSGTEAFF	TGTGCCAGTAGTCCCCCGCCCCCGGGGAGTGGCACTGAAGCTTTCTTT
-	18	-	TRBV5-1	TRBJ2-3	CASSLDRLLRFPTDTQYF	TGCGCCAGCAGCTTGGATCGTCTGCTGCGGTTTCCCACGGATACGCAGTATTTT
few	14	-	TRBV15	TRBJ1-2	CATSGTSGFYGYTF	TGTGCCACCAGCGGTACCTCGGGGTTTTATGGCTACACCTTC
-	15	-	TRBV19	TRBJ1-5	CASSMDGDGNQPQHF	TGTGCCAGTAGTATGGATGGCGACGGCAATCAGCCCCAGCATTTT
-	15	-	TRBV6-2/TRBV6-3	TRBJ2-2	CASSYKGTYTGELFF	TGTGCCAGCAGTTACAAGGGGACCTACACCGGGGAGCTGTTTTTT
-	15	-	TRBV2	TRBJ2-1	CASSARGARNNEQFF	TGTGCCAGCAGCGCCCGGGGGGCCCGCAACAATGAGCAGTTCTTC
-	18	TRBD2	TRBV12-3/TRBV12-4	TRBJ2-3	CASSLGLAGVDALDTQYF	TGTGCCAGCAGTTTAGGACTAGCGGGGGTAGATGCCCTAGATACGCAGTATTTT
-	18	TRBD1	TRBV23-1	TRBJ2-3	CASILHPSDRGSTDTQYF	TGCGCCAGCATCCTACACCCGTCCGACAGGGGAAGCACAGATACGCAGTATTTT
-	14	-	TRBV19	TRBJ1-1	CASRHMAQNTEAFF	TGTGCCAGTAGACACATGGCACAGAACACTGAAGCTTTCTTT
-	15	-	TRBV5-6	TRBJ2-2	CASSLELSNTGELFF	TGTGCCAGCAGCTTGGAGCTTTCAAACACCGGGGAGCTGTTTTTT
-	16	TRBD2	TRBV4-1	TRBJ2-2	CASSQEPPSGGGELFF	TGCGCCAGCAGCCAAGAACCCCCTAGCGGGGGCGGGGAGCTGTTTTTT
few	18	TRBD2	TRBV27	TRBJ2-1	CASSLSGLGTSVNNEQFF	TGTGCCAGCAGTTTATCAGGATTAGGGACTAGCGTGAACAATGAGCAGTTCTTC
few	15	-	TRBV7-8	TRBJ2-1	CASSLVPRDGDEQFF	TGTGCCAGCAGCTTAGTACCCAGGGATGGGGATGAGCAGTTCTTC
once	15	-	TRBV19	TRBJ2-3	CASSDGTLGTDTQYF	TGTGCCAGTAGTGACGGGACACTAGGCACAGATACGCAGTATTTT
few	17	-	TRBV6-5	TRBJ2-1	CASSYSSARGGFREQFF	TGTGCCAGCAGTTACTCGTCCGCCCGAGGGGGATTTCGTGAGCAGTTCTTC
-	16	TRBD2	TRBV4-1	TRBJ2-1	CASSQDPSGGLNEQFF	TGCGCCAGCAGCCAAGATCCTAGCGGGGGACTCAATGAGCAGTTCTTC
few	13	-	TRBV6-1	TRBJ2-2	CATRGGIPGELFF	TGTGCCACTCGGGGCGGGATTCCCGGGGAGCTGTTTTTT
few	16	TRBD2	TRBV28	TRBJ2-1	CASSPDGGGGYNEQFF	TGTGCCAGCAGCCCGGACGGCGGGGGGGGGTACAATGAGCAGTTCTTC
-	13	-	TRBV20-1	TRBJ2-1	CSARERGANEQFF	TGCAGTGCTAGAGAAAGGGGGGCGAATGAGCAGTTCTTC
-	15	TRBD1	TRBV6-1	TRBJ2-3	CASTRGGQGPDTQYF	TGTGCCAGCACCAGAGGGGGCCAGGGGCCAGATACGCAGTATTTT
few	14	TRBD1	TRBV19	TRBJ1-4	CASSIRGPGEKLFF	TGTGCCAGTAGTATCAGGGGGCCAGGGGAAAAACTGTTTTTT
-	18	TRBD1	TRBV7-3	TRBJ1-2	CASSLEQEGFRGLYGYTF	TGTGCCAGCAGCTTAGAGCAAGAGGGCTTCAGGGGGCTGTATGGCTACACCTTC
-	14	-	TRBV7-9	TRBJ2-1	CASSLAARENEQFF	TGTGCCAGCAGCTTAGCAGCGAGGGAGAATGAGCAGTTCTTC
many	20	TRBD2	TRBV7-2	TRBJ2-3	CASSFFLGLAGGLGTDTQYF	TGTGCCAGCAGCTTTTTTTTGGGACTAGCGGGGGGGCTGGGCACAGATACGCAGTATTTT
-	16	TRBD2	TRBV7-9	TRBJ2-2	CASSLPGGAFTGELFF	TGTGCCAGCAGCTTGCCGGGGGGGGCATTCACCGGGGAGCTGTTTTTT
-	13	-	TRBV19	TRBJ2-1	CASSMSQGHEQFF	TGTGCCAGTAGTATGAGTCAGGGCCATGAGCAGTTCTTC